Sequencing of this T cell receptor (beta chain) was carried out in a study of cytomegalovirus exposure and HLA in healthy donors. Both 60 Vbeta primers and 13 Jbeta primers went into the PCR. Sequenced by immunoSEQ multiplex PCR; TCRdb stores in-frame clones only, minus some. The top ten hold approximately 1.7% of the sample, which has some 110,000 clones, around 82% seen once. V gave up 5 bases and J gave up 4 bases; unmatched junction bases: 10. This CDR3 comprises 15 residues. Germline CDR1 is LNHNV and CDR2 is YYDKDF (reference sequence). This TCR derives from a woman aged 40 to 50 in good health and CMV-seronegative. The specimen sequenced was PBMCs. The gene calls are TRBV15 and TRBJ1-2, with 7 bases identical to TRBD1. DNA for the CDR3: TGTGCCACCAGCGGGGGGCAGGGGGGACTCTATGGCTACACCTTC. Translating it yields CATSGGQGGLYGYTF.